A selection of T cell receptor beta chains follows, all from one sample in a study of memory CD4+ T cells and cytomegalovirus serostatus. The protocol was immunoSEQ multiplex PCR, while the TCRdb copy is restricted to in-frame clones and leaves out a portion. This repertoire shows approximately 45,000 clones, about four fifths found once; its top ten account for roughly 1.1%. Sequencing was carried out using memory CD4+ T cells from blood. Receptors originate from an adult in good health and CMV-seronegative. Each CDR3 is given with its conserved first and last residue. The order of the fields is D gene, V gene, clone size, J gene, CDR3 protein, CDR3 DNA. D genes are given only for firm matches. Expanded clones are given a class, and other clones once, few, many or no size at all.

D gene: TRBD1; V gene: TRBV12-5; clone size: few; J gene: TRBJ2-2; CDR3 protein: CASGLGTGGTFF; CDR3 DNA: TGTGCTAGTGGTTTGGGGACAGGGGGTACGTTTTTT
D gene: TRBD2; V gene: TRBV27; clone size: NA; J gene: TRBJ2-7; CDR3 protein: CASSLTSRGSYEQYF; CDR3 DNA: TGTGCCAGCAGTTTAACTTCGCGCGGGAGCTACGAGCAGTACTTC
D gene: NA; V gene: TRBV5-6; clone size: NA; J gene: TRBJ2-5; CDR3 protein: CASSFGEISETQYF; CDR3 DNA: TGTGCCAGCAGCTTTGGGGAAATCTCAGAGACCCAGTACTTC
D gene: NA; V gene: TRBV29-1; clone size: few; J gene: TRBJ2-3; CDR3 protein: CSVDLGTYTDTQYF; CDR3 DNA: TGCAGCGTTGACCTCGGGACTTACACAGATACGCAGTATTTT
D gene: NA; V gene: TRBV29-1; clone size: NA; J gene: TRBJ2-3; CDR3 protein: CSVDTERADTQYF; CDR3 DNA: TGCAGCGTGGATACCGAGAGGGCAGATACGCAGTATTTT
D gene: NA; V gene: TRBV9; clone size: NA; J gene: TRBJ2-1; CDR3 protein: CASSEALRADEQFF; CDR3 DNA: TGTGCCAGCAGCGAGGCCCTGAGGGCCGATGAGCAGTTCTTC
D gene: TRBD2; V gene: TRBV10-3; clone size: NA; J gene: TRBJ2-7; CDR3 protein: CAISELAGSVEQYF; CDR3 DNA: TGTGCCATCAGTGAGCTAGCGGGATCGGTCGAGCAGTACTTC
D gene: NA; V gene: TRBV4-2; clone size: NA; J gene: TRBJ2-2; CDR3 protein: CASSLTGRKDTGELFF; CDR3 DNA: TGTGCCAGCAGCCTCACAGGGAGGAAGGACACCGGGGAGCTGTTTTTT
D gene: NA; V gene: TRBV18; clone size: NA; J gene: TRBJ2-7; CDR3 protein: CASSQTPSGEQYF; CDR3 DNA: TGTGCCAGCTCACAAACCCCCAGCGGAGAGCAGTACTTC
D gene: NA; V gene: TRBV7-9; clone size: NA; J gene: TRBJ2-7; CDR3 protein: CASSLSTTDRAEQYF; CDR3 DNA: TGTGCCAGCAGCCTAAGTACCACCGACCGAGCGGAGCAGTACTTC
D gene: TRBD1; V gene: TRBV7-2; clone size: NA; J gene: TRBJ2-7; CDR3 protein: CASSPRGRGYHEQYF; CDR3 DNA: TGTGCCAGCAGTCCTAGGGGGCGCGGGTACCACGAGCAGTACTTC
D gene: TRBD2; V gene: TRBV7-2; clone size: NA; J gene: TRBJ2-1; CDR3 protein: CASRHMKAGAIYNEQFF; CDR3 DNA: TGTGCCAGCAGACATATGAAAGCGGGAGCAATCTACAATGAGCAGTTCTTC
D gene: TRBD2; V gene: TRBV11-3; clone size: NA; J gene: TRBJ2-5; CDR3 protein: CASSPLAARRETQYF; CDR3 DNA: TGTGCCAGCAGCCCCCTAGCGGCCCGACGGGAGACCCAGTACTTC
D gene: NA; V gene: TRBV11-1; clone size: NA; J gene: TRBJ1-1; CDR3 protein: CASSLWGNTEAFF; CDR3 DNA: TGTGCCAGCAGCTTATGGGGGAACACTGAAGCTTTCTTT
D gene: NA; V gene: TRBV6-6; clone size: NA; J gene: TRBJ2-1; CDR3 protein: CASSPSSTQQFF; CDR3 DNA: TGTGCCAGCAGTCCCTCTAGTACCCAGCAGTTCTTC
D gene: NA; V gene: TRBV5-6; clone size: NA; J gene: TRBJ1-4; CDR3 protein: CASSSQGSTEKLFF; CDR3 DNA: TGTGCCAGCAGTTCTCAGGGGTCCACTGAAAAACTGTTTTTT
D gene: TRBD2; V gene: TRBV2; clone size: NA; J gene: TRBJ2-1; CDR3 protein: CASGREVYNEQFF; CDR3 DNA: TGTGCCAGCGGGCGGGAGGTTTACAATGAGCAGTTCTTC
D gene: NA; V gene: TRBV6-1; clone size: NA; J gene: TRBJ2-7; CDR3 protein: CASSEGGWERYF; CDR3 DNA: TGTGCCAGCAGTGAGGGGGGCTGGGAGCGGTACTTC
D gene: TRBD2; V gene: TRBV7-2; clone size: NA; J gene: TRBJ2-2; CDR3 protein: CASSGASSGRYTGELFF; CDR3 DNA: TGTGCCAGCAGCGGTGCTTCTAGCGGGAGATACACCGGGGAGCTGTTTTTT
D gene: NA; V gene: TRBV5-1; clone size: NA; J gene: TRBJ2-6; CDR3 protein: CASSSWGSGANVLTF; CDR3 DNA: TGCGCCAGCAGCTCCTGGGGGTCTGGGGCCAACGTCCTGACTTTC
D gene: TRBD1; V gene: TRBV18; clone size: NA; J gene: TRBJ1-1; CDR3 protein: CASSRLDRDTEAFF; CDR3 DNA: TGTGCCAGCTCACGCTTGGACAGGGACACTGAAGCTTTCTTT
D gene: NA; V gene: TRBV19; clone size: NA; J gene: TRBJ2-2; CDR3 protein: CASSITGPQLNTGELFF; CDR3 DNA: TGTGCCAGTAGTATTACGGGCCCACAATTGAACACCGGGGAGCTGTTTTTT
D gene: NA; V gene: TRBV11-2; clone size: few; J gene: TRBJ1-1; CDR3 protein: CASSLDTATGPEAFF; CDR3 DNA: TGTGCCAGCAGCTTAGATACCGCAACGGGACCTGAAGCTTTCTTT
D gene: NA; V gene: TRBV2; clone size: NA; J gene: TRBJ2-2; CDR3 protein: CARLPDTGELFF; CDR3 DNA: TGTGCCAGACTCCCCGACACCGGGGAGCTGTTTTTT
D gene: TRBD2; V gene: TRBV5-1; clone size: NA; J gene: TRBJ2-1; CDR3 protein: CASSLRQAGVREQFF; CDR3 DNA: TGCGCCAGCAGCTTAAGGCAAGCGGGAGTAAGGGAGCAGTTCTTC
D gene: NA; V gene: TRBV5-6; clone size: NA; J gene: TRBJ1-3; CDR3 protein: CASSFFQGTGNTIYF; CDR3 DNA: TGTGCCAGCAGCTTTTTTCAGGGGACTGGAAACACCATATATTTT
D gene: NA; V gene: TRBV2; clone size: NA; J gene: TRBJ1-5; CDR3 protein: CASSPRGGHQPQHF; CDR3 DNA: TGTGCCAGCAGCCCCAGGGGAGGCCATCAGCCCCAGCATTTT
D gene: TRBD1; V gene: TRBV19; clone size: NA; J gene: TRBJ1-5; CDR3 protein: CASSIPGTGGIQPQHF; CDR3 DNA: TGTGCCAGTAGTATCCCCGGGACAGGGGGGATTCAGCCCCAGCATTTT
D gene: TRBD2; V gene: TRBV4-1; clone size: NA; J gene: TRBJ2-3; CDR3 protein: CASSQDTGTSYSDTQYF; CDR3 DNA: TGCGCCAGCAGCCAAGATACCGGGACTAGTTATTCAGATACGCAGTATTTT
D gene: NA; V gene: TRBV6-5; clone size: few; J gene: TRBJ1-1; CDR3 protein: CASSDRRRAEAFF; CDR3 DNA: TGTGCCAGCAGCGATCGACGGAGGGCTGAAGCTTTCTTT
D gene: NA; V gene: TRBV10-3; clone size: NA; J gene: TRBJ2-1; CDR3 protein: CAISESKGGGQFF; CDR3 DNA: TGTGCCATCAGTGAGTCAAAGGGAGGGGGGCAGTTCTTC
D gene: NA; V gene: TRBV5-6; clone size: few; J gene: TRBJ1-1; CDR3 protein: CASSLQVAHTEAFF; CDR3 DNA: TGTGCCAGCAGCTTGCAGGTCGCGCACACTGAAGCTTTCTTT
D gene: NA; V gene: TRBV5-4; clone size: NA; J gene: TRBJ1-2; CDR3 protein: CASSLSAEPNYGYTF; CDR3 DNA: TGTGCCAGCAGCTTGTCGGCGGAGCCAAACTATGGCTACACCTTC
D gene: NA; V gene: TRBV11-2; clone size: NA; J gene: TRBJ1-1; CDR3 protein: CASSLSNTEAFF; CDR3 DNA: TGTGCCAGCAGCTTATCGAACACTGAAGCTTTCTTT
D gene: TRBD1; V gene: TRBV4-2; clone size: NA; J gene: TRBJ1-2; CDR3 protein: CASSQAGTGNAYGYTF; CDR3 DNA: TGTGCCAGCAGCCAAGCCGGGACAGGGAACGCCTATGGCTACACCTTC
D gene: NA; V gene: TRBV7-2; clone size: NA; J gene: TRBJ2-2; CDR3 protein: CASSLVMGTGELFF; CDR3 DNA: TGTGCCAGCAGCTTAGTCATGGGCACCGGGGAGCTGTTTTTT
D gene: NA; V gene: TRBV10-3; clone size: few; J gene: TRBJ1-1; CDR3 protein: CAIKVDFNTEAFF; CDR3 DNA: TGTGCCATCAAGGTGGATTTTAACACTGAAGCTTTCTTT
D gene: TRBD1; V gene: TRBV2; clone size: NA; J gene: TRBJ1-1; CDR3 protein: CASKTGEGTEAFF; CDR3 DNA: TGTGCCAGTAAAACAGGGGAGGGAACTGAAGCTTTCTTT
D gene: NA; V gene: TRBV25-1; clone size: few; J gene: TRBJ1-4; CDR3 protein: CASSDNGAVNEKLFF; CDR3 DNA: TGTGCCAGCAGTGATAATGGTGCAGTAAATGAAAAACTGTTTTTT
D gene: NA; V gene: TRBV10-3; clone size: few; J gene: TRBJ1-2; CDR3 protein: CAISVSEADGYTF; CDR3 DNA: TGTGCCATCAGTGTCTCGGAGGCGGATGGCTACACCTTC
D gene: TRBD1; V gene: TRBV5-6; clone size: NA; J gene: TRBJ2-7; CDR3 protein: CASSFGDRAYEQYF; CDR3 DNA: TGTGCCAGCAGCTTTGGTGACAGGGCGTACGAGCAGTACTTC
D gene: NA; V gene: TRBV5-1; clone size: NA; J gene: TRBJ2-7; CDR3 protein: CASRAQPTSPYEQYF; CDR3 DNA: TGCGCCAGCAGGGCCCAGCCTACCAGCCCCTACGAGCAGTACTTC
D gene: NA; V gene: TRBV7-2; clone size: NA; J gene: TRBJ2-7; CDR3 protein: CASSIPGPGEEQYF; CDR3 DNA: TGTGCCAGCAGCATTCCGGGACCGGGGGAGGAGCAGTACTTC
D gene: NA; V gene: TRBV7-2; clone size: NA; J gene: TRBJ2-3; CDR3 protein: CASSTSGPRLTDTQYF; CDR3 DNA: TGTGCCAGCAGCACCTCCGGACCGAGACTCACAGATACGCAGTATTTT
D gene: NA; V gene: TRBV5-8; clone size: NA; J gene: TRBJ2-1; CDR3 protein: CASSLALDFVPSYNEQFF; CDR3 DNA: TGTGCCAGCAGCTTGGCCTTGGATTTTGTTCCGAGTTACAATGAGCAGTTCTTC
D gene: NA; V gene: TRBV6-5; clone size: NA; J gene: TRBJ1-1; CDR3 protein: CASTNQNAEAFF; CDR3 DNA: TGTGCCAGCACCAACCAGAACGCTGAAGCTTTCTTT
D gene: NA; V gene: TRBV7-2; clone size: NA; J gene: TRBJ1-4; CDR3 protein: CASSLGVPGRSEKLFF; CDR3 DNA: TGTGCCAGCAGCCTTGGGGTCCCGGGACGAAGTGAAAAACTGTTTTTT
D gene: NA; V gene: TRBV7-2; clone size: NA; J gene: TRBJ1-2; CDR3 protein: CASSLIPNYGYTF; CDR3 DNA: TGTGCCAGCAGCTTAATACCTAACTATGGCTACACCTTC
D gene: TRBD1; V gene: TRBV7-8; clone size: NA; J gene: TRBJ1-4; CDR3 protein: CASSPNWDSGEKLFF; CDR3 DNA: TGTGCCAGCAGTCCGAATTGGGACAGTGGCGAAAAACTGTTTTTT
D gene: NA; V gene: TRBV6-5; clone size: NA; J gene: TRBJ1-2; CDR3 protein: CASRSASHYGYTF; CDR3 DNA: TGTGCCAGCAGGTCCGCCAGCCACTATGGCTACACCTTC
D gene: NA; V gene: TRBV10-3; clone size: NA; J gene: TRBJ1-2; CDR3 protein: CAIRGTDYGYTF; CDR3 DNA: TGTGCCATCAGAGGGACGGACTATGGCTACACCTTC
D gene: NA; V gene: TRBV19; clone size: NA; J gene: TRBJ1-2; CDR3 protein: CASLHPGGNPNGYTF; CDR3 DNA: TGTGCCAGCCTTCACCCCGGAGGGAACCCTAATGGCTACACCTTC
D gene: TRBD1; V gene: TRBV5-5; clone size: NA; J gene: TRBJ2-7; CDR3 protein: CASRAGQVSYEQYF; CDR3 DNA: TGTGCCAGCAGAGCCGGACAGGTATCCTACGAGCAGTACTTC
D gene: TRBD1; V gene: TRBV6-1; clone size: NA; J gene: TRBJ2-7; CDR3 protein: CASRKPGQSYEQYF; CDR3 DNA: TGTGCCAGCAGGAAACCGGGACAGAGCTACGAGCAGTACTTC